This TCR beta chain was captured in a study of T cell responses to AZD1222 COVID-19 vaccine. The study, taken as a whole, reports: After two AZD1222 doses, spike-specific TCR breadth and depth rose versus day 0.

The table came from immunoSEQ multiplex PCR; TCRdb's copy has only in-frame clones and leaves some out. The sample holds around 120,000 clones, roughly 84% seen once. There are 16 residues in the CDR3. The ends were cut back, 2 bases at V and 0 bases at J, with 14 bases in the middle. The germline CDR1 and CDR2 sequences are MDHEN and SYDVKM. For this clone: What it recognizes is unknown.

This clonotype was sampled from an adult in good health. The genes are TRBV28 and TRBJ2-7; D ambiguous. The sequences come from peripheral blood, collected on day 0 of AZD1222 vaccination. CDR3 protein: CASSLTLGLFSYEQYF. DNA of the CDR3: TGTGCCAGCAGTTTAACACTCGGCCTCTTCTCCTACGAGCAGTACTTC. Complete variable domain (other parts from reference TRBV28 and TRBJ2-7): DVKVTQSSRYLVKRTGEKVFLECVQDMDHENMFWYRQDPGLGLRLIYFSYDVKMKEKGDIPEGYSVSREKKERFSLILESASTNQTSMYLCASSLTLGLFSYEQYFGPGTRLTVT.